Included here is one T cell receptor (beta chain) sequence, with context. Its antigen is still unknown. Germline V gene lookup returns CDR1 LGHNA and CDR2 YNFKEQ. Trimming took 3 bases from V and 4 from J; bases not matched to a gene: 2. This CDR3 spans 15 amino acids. This sample is part of a study of cytomegalovirus exposure and HLA in healthy donors. General study findings and limits: Most TCR sequences were rare, but some public TCRs occurred in many donors. Presence/absence results assume similar sequencing depth per donor, which may not hold.

Primers: 60 Vbeta forward and 13 Jbeta reverse. Some clones are missing from TCRdb's copy, which holds only in-frame ones; the method was immunoSEQ multiplex PCR. This sample has more than 85,000 clones, with roughly two thirds found just once. The chain couples TRBV4-2 to TRBJ2-3; TRBD2 matches 12 bases. Sequencing was performed on PBMCs. This receptor was taken from a woman in her forties or fifties in good health and CMV-seropositive. This CDR3 reads CASSHGLAGPDTQYF. In DNA, the CDR3 is TGTGCCAGCAGCCACGGACTAGCGGGGCCAGATACGCAGTATTTT.